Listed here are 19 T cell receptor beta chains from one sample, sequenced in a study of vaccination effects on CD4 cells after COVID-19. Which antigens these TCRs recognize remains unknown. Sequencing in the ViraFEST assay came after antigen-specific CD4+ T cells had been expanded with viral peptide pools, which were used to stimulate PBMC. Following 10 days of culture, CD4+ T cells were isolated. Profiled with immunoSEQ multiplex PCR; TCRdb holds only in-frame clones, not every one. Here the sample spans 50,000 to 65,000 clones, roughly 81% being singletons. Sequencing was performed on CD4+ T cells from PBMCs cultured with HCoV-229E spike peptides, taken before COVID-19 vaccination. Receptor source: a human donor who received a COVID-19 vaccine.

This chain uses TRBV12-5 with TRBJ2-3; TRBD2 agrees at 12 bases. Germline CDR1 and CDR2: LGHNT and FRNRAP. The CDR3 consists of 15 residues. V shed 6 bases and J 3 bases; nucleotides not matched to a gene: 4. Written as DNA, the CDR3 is TGTGCTAGTGGGCCGACTAGCGGGGGAACAGATACGCAGTATTTT. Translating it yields CASGPTSGGTDTQYF.

CDR3 in DNA: TGTGCCAGCAGTACTCCAGGATCTTACACTGAAGCTTTCTTT. This codes for CASSTPGSYTEAFF. V is TRBV6-6 and J is TRBJ1-1; D call uncertain. Trimming stripped 5 bases from V and 3 bases from J, with 13 bases between. Germline V lookup: CDR1 MNHNY, CDR2 SVGAGI (reference sequence). This CDR3 region has 14 residues.

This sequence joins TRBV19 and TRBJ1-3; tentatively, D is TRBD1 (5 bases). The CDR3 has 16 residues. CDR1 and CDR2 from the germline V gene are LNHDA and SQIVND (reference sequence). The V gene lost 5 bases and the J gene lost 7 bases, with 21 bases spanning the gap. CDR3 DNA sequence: TGTGCCAGTAGTGCCCCAACCGGGACCCTCTTCAACACCATATATTTT. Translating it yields CASSAPTGTLFNTIYF.

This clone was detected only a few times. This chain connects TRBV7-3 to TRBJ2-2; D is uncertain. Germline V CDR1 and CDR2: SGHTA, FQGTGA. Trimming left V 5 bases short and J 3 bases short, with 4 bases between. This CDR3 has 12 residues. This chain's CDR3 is CASSPDTGELFF. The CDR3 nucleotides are TGTGCCAGCAGCCCCGACACCGGGGAGCTGTTTTTT.

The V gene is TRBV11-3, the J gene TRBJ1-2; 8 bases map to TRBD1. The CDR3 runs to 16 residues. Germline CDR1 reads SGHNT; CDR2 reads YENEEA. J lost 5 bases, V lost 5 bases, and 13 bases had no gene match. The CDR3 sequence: CASSQRTGQEEYGYTF. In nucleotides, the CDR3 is TGTGCCAGCAGCCAACGGACAGGGCAAGAGGAATATGGCTACACCTTC.

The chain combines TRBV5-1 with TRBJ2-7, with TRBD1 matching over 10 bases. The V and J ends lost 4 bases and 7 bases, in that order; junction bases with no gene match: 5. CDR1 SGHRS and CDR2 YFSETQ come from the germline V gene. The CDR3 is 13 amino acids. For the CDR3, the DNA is TGCGCCAGCAGCCCCGGGGACAGGGGAGAGCAGTACGTC. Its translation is CASSPGDRGEQYV.

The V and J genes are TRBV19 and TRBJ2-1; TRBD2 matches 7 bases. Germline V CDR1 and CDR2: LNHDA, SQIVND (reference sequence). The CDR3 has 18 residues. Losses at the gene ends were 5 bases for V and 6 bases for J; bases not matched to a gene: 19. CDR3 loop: CASSPFRGGEGAVNEQFF. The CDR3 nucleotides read TGTGCCAGTAGTCCCTTTCGTGGAGGGGAGGGAGCAGTCAATGAGCAGTTCTTC.

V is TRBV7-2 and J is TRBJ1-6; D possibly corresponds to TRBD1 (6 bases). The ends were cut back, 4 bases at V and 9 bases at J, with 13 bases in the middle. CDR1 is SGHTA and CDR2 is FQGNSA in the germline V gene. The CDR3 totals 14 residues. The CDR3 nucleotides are TGTGCCAGCAGCTCGGACAGCTATCTTTCACCCCTCCACTTT. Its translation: CASSSDSYLSPLHF.

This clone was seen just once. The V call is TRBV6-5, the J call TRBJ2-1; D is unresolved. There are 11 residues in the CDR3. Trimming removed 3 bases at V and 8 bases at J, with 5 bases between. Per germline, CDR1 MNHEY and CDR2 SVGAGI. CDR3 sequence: CASSYLYEQFF. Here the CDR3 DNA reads TGTGCCAGCAGTTATCTATATGAGCAGTTCTTC.

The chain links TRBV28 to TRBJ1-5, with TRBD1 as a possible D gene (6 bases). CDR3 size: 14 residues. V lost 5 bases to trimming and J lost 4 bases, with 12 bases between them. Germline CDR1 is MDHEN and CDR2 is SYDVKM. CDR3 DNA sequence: TGTGCCAGCAGTCCACGGACAGTTAATCAGCCCCAGCATTTT. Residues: CASSPRTVNQPQHF. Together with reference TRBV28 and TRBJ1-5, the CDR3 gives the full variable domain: DVKVTQSSRYLVKRTGEKVFLECVQDMDHENMFWYRQDPGLGLRLIYFSYDVKMKEKGDIPEGYSVSREKKERFSLILESASTNQTSMYLCASSPRTVNQPQHFGDGTRLSIL.

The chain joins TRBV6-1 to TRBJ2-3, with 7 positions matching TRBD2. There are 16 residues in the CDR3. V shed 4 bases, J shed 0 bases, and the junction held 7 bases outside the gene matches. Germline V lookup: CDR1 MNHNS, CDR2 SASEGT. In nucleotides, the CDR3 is TGTGCCAGCAGTGCTCGCGGGGGATCTAGCACAGATACGCAGTATTTT. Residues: CASSARGGSSTDTQYF.

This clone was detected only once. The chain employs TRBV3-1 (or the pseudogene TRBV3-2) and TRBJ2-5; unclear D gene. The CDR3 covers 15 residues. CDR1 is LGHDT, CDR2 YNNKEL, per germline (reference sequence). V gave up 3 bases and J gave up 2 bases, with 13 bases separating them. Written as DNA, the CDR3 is TGTGCCAGCAGCCAGCCGGGCTCCCGGCAAGAGACCCAGTACTTC. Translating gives CASSQPGSRQETQYF.

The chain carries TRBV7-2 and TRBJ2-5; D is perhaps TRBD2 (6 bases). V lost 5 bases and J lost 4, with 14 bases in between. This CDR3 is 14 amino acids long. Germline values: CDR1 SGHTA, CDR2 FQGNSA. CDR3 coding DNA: TGTGCCAGCAGCCTACACCTGGGAGGAGAGACCCAGTACTTC. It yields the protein CASSLHLGGETQYF.

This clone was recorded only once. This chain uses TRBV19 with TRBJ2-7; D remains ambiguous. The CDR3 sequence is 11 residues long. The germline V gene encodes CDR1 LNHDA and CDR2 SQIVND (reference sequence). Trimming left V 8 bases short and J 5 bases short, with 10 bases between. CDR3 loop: CASLRLHEQYV. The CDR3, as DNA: TGTGCCAGTCTCAGGCTCCACGAGCAGTACGTC.

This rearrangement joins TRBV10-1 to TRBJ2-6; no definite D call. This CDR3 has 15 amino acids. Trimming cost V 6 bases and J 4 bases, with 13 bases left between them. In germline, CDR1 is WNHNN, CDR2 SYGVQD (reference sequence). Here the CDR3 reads CASSDPGSGANVLTF. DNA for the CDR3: TGCGCCAGCAGCGATCCGGGTTCCGGGGCCAACGTCCTGACTTTC.

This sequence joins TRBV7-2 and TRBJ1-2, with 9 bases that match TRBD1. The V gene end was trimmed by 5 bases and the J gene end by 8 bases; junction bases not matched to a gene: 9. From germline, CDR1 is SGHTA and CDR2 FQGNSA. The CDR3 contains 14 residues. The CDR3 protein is CASSMRDRVLGYTF. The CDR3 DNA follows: TGTGCCAGCAGCATGCGGGACAGGGTTTTAGGCTACACCTTC.

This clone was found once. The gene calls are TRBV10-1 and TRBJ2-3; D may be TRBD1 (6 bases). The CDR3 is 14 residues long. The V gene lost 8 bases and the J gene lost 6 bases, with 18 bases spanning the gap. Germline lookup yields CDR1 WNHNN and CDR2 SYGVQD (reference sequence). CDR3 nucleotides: TGCGCCAGCGCTGGGACACTGGATTTCGATACGCAGTATTTT. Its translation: CASAGTLDFDTQYF.

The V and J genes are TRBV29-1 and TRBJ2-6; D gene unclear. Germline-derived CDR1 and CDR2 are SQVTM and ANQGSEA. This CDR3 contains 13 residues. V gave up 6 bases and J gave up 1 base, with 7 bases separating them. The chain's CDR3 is CSVNPSGANVLTF. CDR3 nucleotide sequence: TGCAGCGTCAACCCTTCTGGGGCCAACGTCCTGACTTTC.

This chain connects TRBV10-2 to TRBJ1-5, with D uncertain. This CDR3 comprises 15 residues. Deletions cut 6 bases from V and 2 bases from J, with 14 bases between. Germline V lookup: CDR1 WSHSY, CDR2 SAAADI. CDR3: CASSPLDGGNQPQHF. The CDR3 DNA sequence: TGCGCCAGCAGCCCCCTTGACGGGGGCAATCAGCCCCAGCATTTT.